This TCR beta chain was recorded in a study of T-cell memory formation after mild COVID-19. Trimming pared 6 bases from V and 6 bases from J, leaving 12 bases between. In germline, CDR1 is MNHNY, CDR2 SVGAGI (reference sequence). The CDR3 runs 12 residues. UMIs and sample barcodes were carried by the TCR alpha and TCR beta cDNA libraries that 5'RACE produced using constant-segment primers. TCRdb processed the 5' RACE reads anew with MiXCR; each CDR3 protein has one entry. The table has 170,000 or so distinct CDR3 sequences, 20% to 25% seen once; the top ten hold 20% to 25%. This clonotype was counted between two and nine times.

This chain links TRBV6-6 with TRBJ2-7; tentatively, D is TRBD1 (5 bases). This clonotype originated in an adult woman who had mild COVID-19 (a few samples of this study predate the infection). Cell type and time point are not known. The sequenced sample consisted of PBMCs or a T cell subset sorted from them (not recorded which). CDR3 sequence reads: CASSLDSPEQYF. Written as DNA, the CDR3 is TGTGCCAGCAGCCTAGACAGCCCCGAGCAGTACTTC.